This T cell receptor (beta chain) was recorded in a study of shared clonotypes between healthy human individuals. V gave up 7 bases and J gave up 4 bases, with 10 bases separating them. The CDR3 has 12 residues. CDR1 and CDR2 (germline): SNHLY, FYNNEI. Generated by immunoSEQ multiplex PCR, the TCRdb table keeps only in-frame clones and is missing some. Altogether about 120,000 clones are present, about 71% being singletons, with the ten largest covering roughly 24%. CD8 memory merged CD45RO+ with CCR7-negative CD45RA+ TemRA cells. This clone was seen only once. Its cognate antigen is unknown. Study-wide results and limits: Across subsets, estimated richness was generally greater for naive than for memory populations. Clonotype sharing among donors was thought likely to change with sequencing depth.

This TCR derives from a woman aged 30 to 39 in good health. The source material was memory CD8+ T cells sorted from blood. Subset noted: CD45RO+ cells pooled with CCR7-negative TemRA cells. This chain uses TRBV2 with TRBJ1-1, with D maybe TRBD1 (6 bases). The CDR3 bases are TGTGCCAGCAAACAGGGAGGCACTGAAGCTTTCTTT. Translation: CASKQGGTEAFF.